This T cell receptor beta chain was obtained from a study of blood T cell repertoires in COVID-19. Across the whole study: The samples span acute and convalescent COVID-19 from the United States, Italy and Spain. Nucleic acid was either cDNA or gDNA, and it came from T cells, B-cell-depleted T cells, or PBMCs.

The CDR3 loop spans 13 amino acids. V trimming: 4 bases; J trimming: 10 bases; junction bases outside the gene matches: 5. Germline CDR1 and CDR2: SNHLY and FYNNEI. Seattle cases were enrolled at active infection and followed longitudinally. Per the study methods: The authors estimated nucleated cell counts from reference gene primer amplification. The data were produced by immunoSEQ multiplex PCR, yet TCRdb's version contains in-frame clones alone and is incomplete. For V, J and clone size, that table is used; D and trimming come from the DNA. Of under 250,000 clones in the sample, roughly 82% were seen once.

The material sequenced was peripheral blood. The receptor's source is a woman of 80 years or more with COVID-19, enrolled during active disease. The chain employs TRBV2 and TRBJ2-1, with 9 bases fitting TRBD2. The CDR3 spells CASSVLAGIEQFF. The CDR3 DNA reads as TGTGCCAGCAGTGTACTAGCGGGCATCGAGCAGTTCTTC.